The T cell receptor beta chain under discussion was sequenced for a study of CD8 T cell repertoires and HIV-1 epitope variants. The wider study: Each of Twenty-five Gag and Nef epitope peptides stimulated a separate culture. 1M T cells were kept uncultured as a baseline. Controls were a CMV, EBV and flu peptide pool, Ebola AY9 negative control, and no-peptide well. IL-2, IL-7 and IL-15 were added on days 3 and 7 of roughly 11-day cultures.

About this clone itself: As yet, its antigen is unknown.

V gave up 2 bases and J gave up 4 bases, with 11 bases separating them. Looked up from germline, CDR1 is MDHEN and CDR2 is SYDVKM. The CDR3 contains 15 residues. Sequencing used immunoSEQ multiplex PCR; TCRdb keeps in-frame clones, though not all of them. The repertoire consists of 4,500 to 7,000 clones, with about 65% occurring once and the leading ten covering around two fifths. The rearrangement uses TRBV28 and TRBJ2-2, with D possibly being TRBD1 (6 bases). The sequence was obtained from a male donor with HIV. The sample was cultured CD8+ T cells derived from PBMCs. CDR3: CASSLQRGTTGELFF. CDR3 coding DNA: TGTGCCAGCAGTTTACAAAGGGGGACCACCGGGGAGCTGTTTTTT.